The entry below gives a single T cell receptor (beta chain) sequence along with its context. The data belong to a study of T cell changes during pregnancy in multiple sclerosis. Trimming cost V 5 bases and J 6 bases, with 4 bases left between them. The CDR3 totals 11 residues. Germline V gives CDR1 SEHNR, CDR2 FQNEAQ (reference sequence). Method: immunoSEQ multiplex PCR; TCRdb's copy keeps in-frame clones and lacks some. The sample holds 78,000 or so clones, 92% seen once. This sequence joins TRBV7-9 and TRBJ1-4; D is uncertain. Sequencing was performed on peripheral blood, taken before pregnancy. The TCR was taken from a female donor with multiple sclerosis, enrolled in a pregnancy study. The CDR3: CASSPDEKLFF. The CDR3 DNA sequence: TGTGCCAGCAGCCCGGATGAAAAACTGTTTTTT.